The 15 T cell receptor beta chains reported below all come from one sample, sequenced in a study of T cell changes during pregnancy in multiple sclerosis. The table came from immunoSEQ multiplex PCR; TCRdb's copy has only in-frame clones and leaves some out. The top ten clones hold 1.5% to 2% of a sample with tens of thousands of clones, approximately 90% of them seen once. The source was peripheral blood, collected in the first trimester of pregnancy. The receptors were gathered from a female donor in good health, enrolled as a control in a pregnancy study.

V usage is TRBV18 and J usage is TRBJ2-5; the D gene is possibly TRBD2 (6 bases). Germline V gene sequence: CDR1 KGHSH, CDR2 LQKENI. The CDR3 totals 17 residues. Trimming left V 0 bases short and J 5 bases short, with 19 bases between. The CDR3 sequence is CASSPPGLRIEMETQYF. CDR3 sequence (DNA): TGTGCCAGCTCACCACCGGGACTCCGAATCGAGATGGAGACCCAGTACTTC.

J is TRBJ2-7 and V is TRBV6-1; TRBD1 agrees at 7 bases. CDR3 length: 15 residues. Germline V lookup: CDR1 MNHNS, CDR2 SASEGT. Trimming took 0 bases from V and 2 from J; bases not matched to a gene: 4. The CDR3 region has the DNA TGTGCCAGCAGTGAAGCCCCCGGGACAGCCTACGAGCAGTACTTC. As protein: CASSEAPGTAYEQYF.

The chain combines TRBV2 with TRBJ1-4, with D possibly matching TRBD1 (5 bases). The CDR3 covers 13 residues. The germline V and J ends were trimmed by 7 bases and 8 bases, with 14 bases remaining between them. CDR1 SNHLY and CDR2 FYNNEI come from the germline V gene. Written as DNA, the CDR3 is TGTGCCAGCATCGTCCCGGGGGACGAAAAACTGTTTTTT. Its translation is CASIVPGDEKLFF.

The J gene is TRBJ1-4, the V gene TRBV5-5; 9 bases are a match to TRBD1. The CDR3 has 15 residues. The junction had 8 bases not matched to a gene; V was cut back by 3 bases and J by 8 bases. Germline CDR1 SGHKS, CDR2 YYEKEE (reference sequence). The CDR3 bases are TGTGCCAGCAGCTCTCCGGGACAGGGTGAAGAAAAACTGTTTTTT. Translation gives CASSSPGQGEEKLFF.

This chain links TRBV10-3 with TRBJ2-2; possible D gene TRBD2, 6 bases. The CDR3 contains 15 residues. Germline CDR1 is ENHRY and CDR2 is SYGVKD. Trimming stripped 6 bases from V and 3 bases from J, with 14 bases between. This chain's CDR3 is CAIRSGRTDTGELFF. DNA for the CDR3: TGTGCCATCAGGTCCGGGAGAACCGACACCGGGGAGCTGTTTTTT.

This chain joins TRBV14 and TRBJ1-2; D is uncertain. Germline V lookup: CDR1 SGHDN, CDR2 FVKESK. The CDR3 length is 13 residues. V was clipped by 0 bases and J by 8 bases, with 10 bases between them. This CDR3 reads CASSQDLGRGYTF. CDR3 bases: TGTGCCAGCAGCCAAGATCTGGGGAGGGGCTACACCTTC.

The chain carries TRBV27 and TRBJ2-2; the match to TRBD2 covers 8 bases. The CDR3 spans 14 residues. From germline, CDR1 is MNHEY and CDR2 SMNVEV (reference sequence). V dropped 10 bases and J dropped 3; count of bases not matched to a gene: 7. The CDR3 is CATPGGGYTGELFF. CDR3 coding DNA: TGTGCCACCCCGGGAGGGGGGTACACCGGGGAGCTGTTTTTT.

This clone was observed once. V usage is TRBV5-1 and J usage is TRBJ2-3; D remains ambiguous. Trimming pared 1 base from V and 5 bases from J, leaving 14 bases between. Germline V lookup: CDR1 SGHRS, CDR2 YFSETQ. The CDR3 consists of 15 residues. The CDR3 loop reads CASSLNDPRIDTQYF. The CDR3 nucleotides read TGCGCCAGCAGCTTGAATGACCCCAGGATAGATACGCAGTATTTT.

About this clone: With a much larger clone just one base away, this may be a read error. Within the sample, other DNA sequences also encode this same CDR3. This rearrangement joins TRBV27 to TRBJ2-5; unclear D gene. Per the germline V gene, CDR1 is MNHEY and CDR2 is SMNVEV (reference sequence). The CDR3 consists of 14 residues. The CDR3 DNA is TGTGCCAGCAGTCCCGTCGACAACCAAGAGACCCAATACTTC. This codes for CASSPVDNQETQYF.

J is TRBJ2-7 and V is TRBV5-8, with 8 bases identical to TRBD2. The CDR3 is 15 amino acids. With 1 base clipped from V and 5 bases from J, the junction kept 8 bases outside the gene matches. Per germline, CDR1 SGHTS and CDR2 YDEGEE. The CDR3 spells CASSLRTGGPHEQYF. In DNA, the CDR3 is TGTGCCAGCAGCTTGAGAACGGGAGGGCCACACGAGCAGTACTTC.

CDR3 nucleotides: TGTGCCAGCAGTCGGATGGACAGGGTACGAATCGAGCAGTACTTC. Translated, it gives CASSRMDRVRIEQYF. The chain couples TRBV28 to TRBJ2-7; TRBD1 matches 8 bases. Per germline, CDR1 MDHEN and CDR2 SYDVKM. This CDR3 is built from 15 residues. V lost 5 bases to trimming and J lost 6 bases; unmatched junction nucleotides: 12.

CDR3 DNA: TGTGCCAGCAATCGCCCTCCGGCGGGAAATGAAAAACTGTTTTTT. Amino acid sequence: CASNRPPAGNEKLFF. The rearrangement links TRBV2 to TRBJ1-4; D gene ambiguous. The CDR3 contains 15 residues. The V gene's germline CDR1 is SNHLY and CDR2 FYNNEI. Trimming removed 7 bases from V and 5 bases from J, with 17 bases in between. Based on the CDR3 plus reference TRBV2 and TRBJ1-4, the full variable domain is EPEVTQTPSHQVTQMGQEVILRCVPISNHLYFYWYRQILGQKVEFLVSFYNNEISEKSEIFDDQFSVERPDGSNFTLKIRSTKLEDSAMYFCASNRPPAGNEKLFFGSGTQLSVL.

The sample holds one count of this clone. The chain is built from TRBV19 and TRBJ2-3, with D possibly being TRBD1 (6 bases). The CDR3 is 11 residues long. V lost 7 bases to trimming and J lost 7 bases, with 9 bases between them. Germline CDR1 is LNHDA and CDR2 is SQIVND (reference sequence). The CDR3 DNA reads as TGTGCCAGTATCAGGGGACATACGCAGTATTTT. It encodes CASIRGHTQYF.

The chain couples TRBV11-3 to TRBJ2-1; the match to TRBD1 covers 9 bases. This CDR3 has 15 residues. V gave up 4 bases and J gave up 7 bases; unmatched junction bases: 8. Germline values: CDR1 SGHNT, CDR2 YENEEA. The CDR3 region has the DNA TGTGCCAGCAGCTCCCCCGGGACAGGGAGTAATGAGCAGTTCTTC. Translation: CASSSPGTGSNEQFF.

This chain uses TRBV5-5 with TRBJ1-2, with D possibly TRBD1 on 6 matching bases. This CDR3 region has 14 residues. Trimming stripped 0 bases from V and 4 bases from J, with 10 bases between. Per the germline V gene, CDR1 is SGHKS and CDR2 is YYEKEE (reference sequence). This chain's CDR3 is CASSLEQGSYGYTF. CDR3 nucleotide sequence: TGTGCCAGCAGCTTGGAACAGGGCAGCTATGGCTACACCTTC.